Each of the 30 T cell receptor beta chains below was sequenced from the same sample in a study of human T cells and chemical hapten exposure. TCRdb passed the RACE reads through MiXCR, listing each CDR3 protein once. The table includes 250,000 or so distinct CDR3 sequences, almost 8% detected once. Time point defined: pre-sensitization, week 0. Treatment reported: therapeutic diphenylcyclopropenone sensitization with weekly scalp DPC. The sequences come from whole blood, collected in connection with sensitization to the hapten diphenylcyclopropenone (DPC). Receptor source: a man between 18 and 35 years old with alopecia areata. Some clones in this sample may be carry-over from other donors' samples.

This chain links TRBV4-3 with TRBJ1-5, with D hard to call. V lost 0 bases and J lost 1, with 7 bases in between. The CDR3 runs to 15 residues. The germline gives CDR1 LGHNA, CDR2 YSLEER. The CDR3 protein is CASSQDLDSNQPQHF. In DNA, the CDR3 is TGCGCCAGCAGCCAAGATTTGGACAGCAATCAGCCCCAGCATTTT.

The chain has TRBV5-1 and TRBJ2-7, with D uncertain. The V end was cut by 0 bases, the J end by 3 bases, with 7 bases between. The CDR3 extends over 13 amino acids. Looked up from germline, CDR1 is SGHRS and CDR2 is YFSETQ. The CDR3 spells CASSLAVNYEQYV. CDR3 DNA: TGCGCCAGCAGCTTGGCCGTCAACTACGAGCAGTACGTC.

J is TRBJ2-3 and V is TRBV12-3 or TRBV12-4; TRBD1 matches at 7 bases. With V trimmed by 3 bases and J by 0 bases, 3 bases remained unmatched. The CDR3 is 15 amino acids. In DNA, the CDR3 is TGTGCCAGCAGTTTGACAGGGCTGAGCACAGATACGCAGTATTTT. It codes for CASSLTGLSTDTQYF.

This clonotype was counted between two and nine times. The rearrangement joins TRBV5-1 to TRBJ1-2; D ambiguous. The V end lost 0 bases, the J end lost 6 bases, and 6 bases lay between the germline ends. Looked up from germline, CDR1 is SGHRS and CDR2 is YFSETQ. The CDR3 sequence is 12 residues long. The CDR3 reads CASSLAGNGYTF. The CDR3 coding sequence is TGCGCCAGCAGCTTGGCTGGGAATGGCTACACCTTC.

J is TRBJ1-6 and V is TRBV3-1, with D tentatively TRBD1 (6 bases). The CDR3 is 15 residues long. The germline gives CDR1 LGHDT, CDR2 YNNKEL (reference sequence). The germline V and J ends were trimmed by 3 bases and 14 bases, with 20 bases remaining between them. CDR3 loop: CASSQDRTGTNTLHF. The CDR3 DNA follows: TGTGCCAGCAGCCAGGACCGTACCGGGACAAATACCCTCCACTTT. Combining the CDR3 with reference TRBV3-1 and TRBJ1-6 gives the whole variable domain DTAVSQTPKYLVTQMGNDKSIKCEQNLGHDTMYWYKQDSKKFLKIMFSYNNKELIINETVPNRFSPKSPDKAHLNLHINSLELGDSAVYFCASSQDRTGTNTLHFGNGTRLTVT.

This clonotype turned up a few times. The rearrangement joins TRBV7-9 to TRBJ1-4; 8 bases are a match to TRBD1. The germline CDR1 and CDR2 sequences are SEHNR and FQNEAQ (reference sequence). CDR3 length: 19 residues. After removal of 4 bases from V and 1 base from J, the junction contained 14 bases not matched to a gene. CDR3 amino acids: CASSSHPRTGRGTNEKLFF. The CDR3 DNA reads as TGTGCCAGCAGCTCTCATCCGCGGACAGGGCGGGGAACTAATGAAAAACTGTTTTTT. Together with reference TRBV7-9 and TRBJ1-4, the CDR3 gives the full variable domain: DTGVSQNPRHKITKRGQNVTFRCDPISEHNRLYWYRQTLGQGPEFLTYFQNEAQLEKSRLLSDRFSAERPKGSFSTLEIQRTEQGDSAMYLCASSSHPRTGRGTNEKLFFGSGTQLSVL.

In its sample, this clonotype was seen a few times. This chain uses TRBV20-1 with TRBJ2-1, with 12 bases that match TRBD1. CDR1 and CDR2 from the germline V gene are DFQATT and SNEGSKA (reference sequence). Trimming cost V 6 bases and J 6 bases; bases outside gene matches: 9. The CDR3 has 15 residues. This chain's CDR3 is CSAVPRDRGRNEQFF. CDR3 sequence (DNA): TGCAGTGCGGTGCCCCGGGACAGGGGGCGCAATGAGCAGTTCTTC.

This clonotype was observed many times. CDR3 coding DNA: TGCAGTGCTACGCCGGCGGAAAGTAGCACAGATACGCAGTATTTT. This gives the protein CSATPAESSTDTQYF. The rearrangement joins TRBV20-1 to TRBJ2-3; D gene ambiguous. Germline V gives CDR1 DFQATT, CDR2 SNEGSKA (reference sequence). V lost 4 bases and J lost 0, with 14 bases in between. The CDR3 runs 15 residues.

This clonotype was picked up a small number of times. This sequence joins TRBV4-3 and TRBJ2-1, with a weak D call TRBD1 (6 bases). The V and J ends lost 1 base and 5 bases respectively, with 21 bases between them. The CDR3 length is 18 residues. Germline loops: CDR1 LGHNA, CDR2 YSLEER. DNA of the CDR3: TGCGCCAGCAGCCAAGGACGAATAAGGCAGGGGAAGAACAATGAGCAGTTCTTC. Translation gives CASSQGRIRQGKNNEQFF.

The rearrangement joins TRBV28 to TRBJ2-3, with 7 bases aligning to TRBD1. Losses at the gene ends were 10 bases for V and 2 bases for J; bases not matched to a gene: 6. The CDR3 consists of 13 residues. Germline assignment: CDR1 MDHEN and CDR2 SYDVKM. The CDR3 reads CATRGTPTDTQYF. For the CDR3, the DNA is TGTGCCACCAGGGGGACACCCACAGATACGCAGTATTTT.

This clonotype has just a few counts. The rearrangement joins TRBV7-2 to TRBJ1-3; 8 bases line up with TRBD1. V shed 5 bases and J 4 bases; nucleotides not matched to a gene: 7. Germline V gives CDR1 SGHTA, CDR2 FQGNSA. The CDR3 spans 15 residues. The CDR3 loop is CASSPMDRDGNTIYF. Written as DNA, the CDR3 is TGTGCCAGCAGCCCGATGGACAGGGACGGAAACACCATATATTTT.

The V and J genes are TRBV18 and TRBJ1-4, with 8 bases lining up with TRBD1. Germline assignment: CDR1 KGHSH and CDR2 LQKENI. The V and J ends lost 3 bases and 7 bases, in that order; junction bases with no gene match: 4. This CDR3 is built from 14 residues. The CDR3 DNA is TGTGCCAGCTCACCGGACAGGGAGGCTGAAAAACTGTTTTTT. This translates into CASSPDREAEKLFF.

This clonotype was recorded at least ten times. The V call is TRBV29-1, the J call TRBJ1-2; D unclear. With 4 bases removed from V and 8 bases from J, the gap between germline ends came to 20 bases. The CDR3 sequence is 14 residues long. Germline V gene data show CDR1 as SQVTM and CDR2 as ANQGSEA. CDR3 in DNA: TGCAGCGTTGGTGACCGCACGCGCCTAGGAGGCTACACCTTC. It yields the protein CSVGDRTRLGGYTF.

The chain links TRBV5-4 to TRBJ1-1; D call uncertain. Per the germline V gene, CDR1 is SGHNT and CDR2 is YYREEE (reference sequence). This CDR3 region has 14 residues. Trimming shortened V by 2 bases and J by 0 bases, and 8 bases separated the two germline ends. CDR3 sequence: CASSFPGVNTEAFF. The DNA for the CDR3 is TGTGCCAGCAGCTTTCCGGGCGTGAACACTGAAGCTTTCTTT. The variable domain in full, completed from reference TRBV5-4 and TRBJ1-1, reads ETGVTQSPTHLIKTRGQQVTLRCSSQSGHNTVSWYQQALGQGPQFIFQYYREEENGRGNFPPRFSGLQFPNYSSELNVNALELDDSALYLCASSFPGVNTEAFFGQGTRLTVV.

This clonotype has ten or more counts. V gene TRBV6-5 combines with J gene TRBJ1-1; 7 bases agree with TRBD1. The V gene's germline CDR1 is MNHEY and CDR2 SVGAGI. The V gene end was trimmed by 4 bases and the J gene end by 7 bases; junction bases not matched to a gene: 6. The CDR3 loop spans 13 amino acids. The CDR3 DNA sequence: TGTGCCAGCAGTTCCAGGGGGACGGGTGAAGCTTTCTTT. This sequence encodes CASSSRGTGEAFF.

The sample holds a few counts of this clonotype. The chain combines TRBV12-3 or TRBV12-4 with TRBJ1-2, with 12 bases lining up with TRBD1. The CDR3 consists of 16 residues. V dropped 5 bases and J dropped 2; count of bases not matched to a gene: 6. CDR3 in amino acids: CASSRGTGGRNYGYTF. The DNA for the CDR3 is TGTGCCAGCAGTCGCGGGACAGGGGGCAGGAACTATGGCTACACCTTC.

The CDR3, as DNA: TGTGCCAGCAGCTTATCGAGGGGAACAGATACGCAGTATTTT. Amino acid sequence: CASSLSRGTDTQYF. The chain recombines TRBV7-3 with TRBJ2-3; TRBD1 or TRBD2 may be the D gene (5 bases each). The CDR3 sequence is 14 residues long. Germline values: CDR1 SGHTA, CDR2 FQGTGA. V was cut by 2 bases and J by 3 bases, with 9 bases left in between.

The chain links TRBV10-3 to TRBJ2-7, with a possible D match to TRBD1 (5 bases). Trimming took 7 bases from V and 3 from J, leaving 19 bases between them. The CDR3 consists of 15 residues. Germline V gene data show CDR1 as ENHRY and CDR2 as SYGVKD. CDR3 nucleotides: TGTGCCATCAACCCCGGGCAGGGTAGGAGCTACGAGCAGTACTTC. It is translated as CAINPGQGRSYEQYF.

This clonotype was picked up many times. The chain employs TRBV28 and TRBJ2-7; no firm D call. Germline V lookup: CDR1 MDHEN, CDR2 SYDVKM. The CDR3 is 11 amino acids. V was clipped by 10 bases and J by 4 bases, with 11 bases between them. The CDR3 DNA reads TGTGCCACTCTAAGGATTTACGAGCAGTACTTC. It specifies CATLRIYEQYF.

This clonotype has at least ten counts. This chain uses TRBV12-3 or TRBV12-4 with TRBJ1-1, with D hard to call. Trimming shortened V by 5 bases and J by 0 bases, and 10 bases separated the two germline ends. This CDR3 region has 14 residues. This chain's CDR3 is CASSLSPVNTEAFF. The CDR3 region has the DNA TGTGCCAGCAGTCTATCGCCAGTGAACACTGAAGCTTTCTTT.

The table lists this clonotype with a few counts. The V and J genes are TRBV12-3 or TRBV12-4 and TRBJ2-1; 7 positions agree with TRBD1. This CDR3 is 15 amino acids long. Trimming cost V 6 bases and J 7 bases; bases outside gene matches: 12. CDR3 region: CASSSTGILRNEQFF. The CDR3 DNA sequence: TGTGCCAGCAGCTCGACAGGGATTTTACGGAATGAGCAGTTCTTC.

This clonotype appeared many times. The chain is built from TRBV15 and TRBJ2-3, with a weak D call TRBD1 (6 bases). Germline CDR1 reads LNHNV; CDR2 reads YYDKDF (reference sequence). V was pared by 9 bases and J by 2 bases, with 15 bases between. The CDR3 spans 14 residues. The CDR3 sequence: CATSRDISTDTQYF. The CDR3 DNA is TGTGCCACGTCCCGGGACATTTCCACAGATACGCAGTATTTT. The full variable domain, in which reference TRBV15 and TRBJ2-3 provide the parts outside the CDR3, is DAMVIQNPRYQVTQFGKPVTLSCSQTLNHNVMYWYQQKSSQAPKLLFHYYDKDFNNEADTPDNFQSRRPNTSFCFLDIRSPGLGDTAMYLCATSRDISTDTQYFGPGTRLTVL.

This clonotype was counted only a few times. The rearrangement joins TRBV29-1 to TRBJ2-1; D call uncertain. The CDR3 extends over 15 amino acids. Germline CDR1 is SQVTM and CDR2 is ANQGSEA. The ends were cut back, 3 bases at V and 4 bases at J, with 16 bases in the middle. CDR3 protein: CSVDSGPRIYNEQFF. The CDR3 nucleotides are TGCAGCGTTGATTCCGGGCCCAGAATTTACAATGAGCAGTTCTTC.

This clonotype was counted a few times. The CDR3 region has the DNA TGCGCCAGCAGCTTGCGGGACGGAGAAAACATTCAGTACTTC. Its protein product is CASSLRDGENIQYF. This chain connects TRBV5-1 to TRBJ2-4; D may be TRBD1 or TRBD2 (5 bases each). V lost 1 base and J lost 5, with 10 bases in between. The CDR3 loop spans 14 amino acids. CDR1 is SGHRS, CDR2 YFSETQ, per germline.

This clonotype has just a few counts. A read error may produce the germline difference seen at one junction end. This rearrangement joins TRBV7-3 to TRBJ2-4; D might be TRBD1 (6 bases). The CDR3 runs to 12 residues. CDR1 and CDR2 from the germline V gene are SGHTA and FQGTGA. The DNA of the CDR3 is TGTGCCAGCAGCTCAGCCTCAGGGGTCTTGCACTTC. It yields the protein CASSSASGVLHF.

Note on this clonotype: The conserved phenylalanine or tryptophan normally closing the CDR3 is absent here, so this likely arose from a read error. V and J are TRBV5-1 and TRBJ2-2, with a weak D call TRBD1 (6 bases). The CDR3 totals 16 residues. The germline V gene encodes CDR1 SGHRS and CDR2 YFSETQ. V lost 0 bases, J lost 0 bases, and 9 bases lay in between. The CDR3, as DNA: TGCGCCAGCAGCTTGGATGGGACACCGAACACCGGGGAGCTGTTTCTT. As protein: CASSLDGTPNTGELFL.

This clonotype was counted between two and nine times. CDR3 sequence: CASSQPGQGALNSPLHF. In DNA form, the CDR3 reads TGTGCCAGCTCGCAGCCGGGACAGGGGGCTCTTAATTCACCCCTCCACTTT. The chain has TRBV18 and TRBJ1-6, with TRBD1 matching over 12 bases. Germline lookup yields CDR1 KGHSH and CDR2 LQKENI. The CDR3 loop spans 17 amino acids. V lost 6 bases to trimming and J lost 6 bases; unmatched junction nucleotides: 9. The whole variable domain, remainder taken from reference TRBV18 and TRBJ1-6, is NAGVMQNPRHLVRRRGQEARLRCSPMKGHSHVYWYRQLPEEGLKFMVYLQKENIIDESGMPKERFSAEFPKEGPSILRIQQVVRGDSAAYFCASSQPGQGALNSPLHFGNGTRLTVT.

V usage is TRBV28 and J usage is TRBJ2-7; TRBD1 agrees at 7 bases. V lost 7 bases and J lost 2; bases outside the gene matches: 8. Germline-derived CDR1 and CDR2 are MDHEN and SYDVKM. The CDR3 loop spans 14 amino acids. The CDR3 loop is CASTLGQPTYEQYF. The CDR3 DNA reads TGTGCCAGCACCTTGGGACAGCCAACCTACGAGCAGTACTTC.

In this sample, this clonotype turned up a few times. The CDR3 loop reads CAISGGETQYF. CDR3 DNA: TGTGCCATCAGTGGGGGGGAGACCCAGTACTTC. The chain joins TRBV10-3 to TRBJ2-5; D might be TRBD1 or TRBD2, each matching 5 bases. The germline CDR1 and CDR2 sequences are ENHRY and SYGVKD. Trimming left V 4 bases short and J 5 bases short, with 5 bases between. This CDR3 spans 11 amino acids.

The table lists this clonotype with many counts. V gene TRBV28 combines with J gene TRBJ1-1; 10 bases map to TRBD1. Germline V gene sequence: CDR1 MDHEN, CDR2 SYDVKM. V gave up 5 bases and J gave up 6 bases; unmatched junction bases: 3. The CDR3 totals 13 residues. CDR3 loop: CASSLGQGAEAFF. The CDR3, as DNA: TGTGCCAGCAGTCTCGGACAGGGGGCTGAAGCTTTCTTT.